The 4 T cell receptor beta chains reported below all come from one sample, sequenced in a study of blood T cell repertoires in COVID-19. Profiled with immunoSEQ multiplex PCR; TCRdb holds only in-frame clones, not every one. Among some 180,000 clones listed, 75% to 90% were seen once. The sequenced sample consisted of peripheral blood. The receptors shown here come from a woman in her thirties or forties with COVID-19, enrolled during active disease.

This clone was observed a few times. The chain's CDR3 is CASSVQGNEQFF. As DNA, the CDR3 is TGTGCCAGCAGCGTACAGGGAAATGAGCAGTTCTTC. The V and J genes are TRBV9 and TRBJ2-1, with TRBD1 as a possible D gene (5 bases). Trimming cost V 1 base and J 7 bases, with 6 bases left between them. The CDR3 consists of 12 residues. Per germline, CDR1 SGDLS and CDR2 YYNGEE. The entire variable domain, with the rest obtained from reference TRBV9 and TRBJ2-1, is as follows: DSGVTQTPKHLITATGQRVTLRCSPRSGDLSVYWYQQSLDQGLQFLIQYYNGEERAKGNILERFSAQQFPDLHSELNLSSLELGDSALYFCASSVQGNEQFFGPGTRLTVL.

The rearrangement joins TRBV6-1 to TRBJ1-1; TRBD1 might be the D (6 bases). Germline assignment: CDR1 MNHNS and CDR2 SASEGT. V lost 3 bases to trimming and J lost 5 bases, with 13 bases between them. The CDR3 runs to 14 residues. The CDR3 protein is CASSEVGGRTEAFF. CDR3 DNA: TGTGCCAGCAGTGAGGTAGGGGGTAGGACTGAAGCTTTCTTT.

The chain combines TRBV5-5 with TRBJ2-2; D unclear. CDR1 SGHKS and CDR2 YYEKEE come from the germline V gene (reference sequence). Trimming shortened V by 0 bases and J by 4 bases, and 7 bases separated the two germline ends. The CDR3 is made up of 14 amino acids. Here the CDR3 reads CASSLVRSTGELFF. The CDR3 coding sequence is TGTGCCAGCAGCTTGGTTAGGAGCACCGGGGAGCTGTTTTTT. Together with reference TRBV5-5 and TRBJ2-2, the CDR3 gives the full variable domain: DAGVTQSPTHLIKTRGQQVTLRCSPISGHKSVSWYQQVLGQGPQFIFQYYEKEERGRGNFPDRFSARQFPNYSSELNVNALLLGDSALYLCASSLVRSTGELFFGEGSRLTVL.

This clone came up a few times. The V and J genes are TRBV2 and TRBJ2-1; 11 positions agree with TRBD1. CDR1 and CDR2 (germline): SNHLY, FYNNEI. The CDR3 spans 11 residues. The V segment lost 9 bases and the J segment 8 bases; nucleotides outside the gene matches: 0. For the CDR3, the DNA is TGTGCCAGGGACAGGGGGCATGAGCAGTTCTTC. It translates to CARDRGHEQFF.